This T cell receptor beta chain was identified in a study of blood T cells in healthy people across ages. The germline CDR1 and CDR2 sequences are SGHNT and YENEEA. V lost 6 bases to trimming and J lost 3 bases, with 19 bases between them. The CDR3 is 16 residues long. The authors ran a second PCR of about 6 to 11 cycles using a sample-barcoded 5' primer and a J-beta primer mix. In TCRdb, the 5' RACE reads were re-called with MiXCR into one record per CDR3 protein. The sample has hundreds of thousands of distinct CDR3 sequences; around 38% are singletons. Sequencing was carried out using blood. This chain links TRBV11-3 with TRBJ2-3; a possible D gene is TRBD1 (6 bases). The TCR originated in a man aged 80 or over in good health. The CDR3 spells CASSYGLTQGTDTQYF. The CDR3 coding sequence is TGTGCCAGCAGTTACGGATTGACTCAGGGGACAGATACGCAGTATTTT.